What follows are 9 T cell receptor beta chains derived from one specimen sequenced in a study of identical twins' blood T cells. TCRdb re-analysed the 5' RACE reads in MiXCR, keeping a single row per CDR3 protein. The sample carries around 380,000 distinct CDR3 sequences, roughly 27% recorded once. The specimen sequenced was PBMCs. The receptors stem from a woman aged 18 to 55 in good health.

This clonotype was counted a few times. This chain connects TRBV5-1 to TRBJ2-2; no reliable D call. The CDR3 runs 13 residues. Germline V lookup: CDR1 SGHRS, CDR2 YFSETQ. The V and J ends lost 4 bases and 6 bases respectively, with 10 bases between them. The CDR3 region is CASSITTAGELFF. The DNA of the CDR3 is TGCGCCAGCAGCATAACTACGGCCGGGGAGCTGTTTTTT.

The CDR3 spells CASSVGQGFDEQYF. The CDR3 nucleotides read TGTGCCAGCAGCGTAGGACAGGGTTTCGACGAGCAGTACTTC. The chain is built from TRBV9 and TRBJ2-7, with 7 bases aligning to TRBD1. CDR3 size: 14 residues. The germline V gene has CDR1 SGDLS and CDR2 YYNGEE. Losses at the gene ends were 0 bases for V and 5 bases for J; bases not matched to a gene: 5.

This clonotype was seen repeatedly, ten times or more. As DNA, the CDR3 is TGTGCCAGTAGTCCATCCGCAGCGGGGAGGTATGGCTACACCTTC. This translates into CASSPSAAGRYGYTF. This chain joins TRBV19 and TRBJ1-2, with unresolved D. This CDR3 spans 15 amino acids. V was cut by 5 bases and J by 5 bases, with 18 bases left in between. The germline gives CDR1 LNHDA, CDR2 SQIVND (reference sequence).

The chain uses TRBV12-3 or TRBV12-4 and TRBJ2-2; TRBD2 matches 10 bases. The CDR3 covers 14 residues. The trim removed 4 bases at V and 5 bases at J, leaving 1 base unmatched. CDR3 nucleotides: TGTGCCAGCAGTTATAGCGGGAGGACCGGGGAGCTGTTTTTT. It is translated as CASSYSGRTGELFF.

This chain uses TRBV20-1 with TRBJ2-7; 11 positions agree with TRBD2. Germline V gene data show CDR1 as DFQATT and CDR2 as SNEGSKA (reference sequence). The V segment lost 2 bases and the J segment 3 bases; nucleotides outside the gene matches: 6. The CDR3 contains 15 residues. CDR3 sequence: CSARLGTSGYYEQYF. CDR3 nucleotides: TGCAGTGCTAGATTGGGGACTAGCGGATACTACGAGCAGTACTTC.

This clonotype has a handful of counts. One junction end disagrees with the germline gene, perhaps due to a read error. The J gene is TRBJ2-1, the V gene TRBV7-7; TRBD1 aligns across 7 bases. There are 16 residues in the CDR3. Per the germline V gene, CDR1 is SSHAT and CDR2 is FNYEAQ (reference sequence). Here the CDR3 reads CASSLDKTRGSNEQFF. CDR3 DNA sequence: TGTGCTAGCAGCCTAGACAAAACCAGGGGGAGCAATGAGCAGTTCTTC.

This clonotype was seen more than once but under ten times. The chain links TRBV2 to TRBJ1-1, with a possible D match to TRBD1 (5 bases). The CDR3 has 14 residues. Trimming left V 5 bases short and J 1 base short, with 11 bases between. CDR1 SNHLY and CDR2 FYNNEI come from the germline V gene. The chain's CDR3 is CASSSWGGNTEAFF. CDR3 DNA: TGTGCCAGCAGTTCGTGGGGGGGGAACACTGAAGCTTTCTTT.

The CDR3 sequence is CASSFYSLSYEQYF. The CDR3 DNA follows: TGTGCCAGCAGTTTCTATTCTCTCTCCTACGAGCAGTACTTC. V usage is TRBV27 and J usage is TRBJ2-7; unclear D gene. This CDR3 has 14 amino acids. Trimming took 3 bases from V and 0 from J, leaving 9 bases between them. Germline V CDR1 and CDR2: MNHEY, SMNVEV (reference sequence).

The gene calls are TRBV18 and TRBJ1-3; D remains ambiguous. Trimming pared 3 bases from V and 4 bases from J, leaving 16 bases between. The CDR3 is 16 amino acids. CDR1 and CDR2 (germline): KGHSH, LQKENI. The CDR3 region is CASSPMASGVGNTIYF. The CDR3 DNA follows: TGTGCCAGCTCACCCATGGCCAGTGGTGTCGGAAACACCATATATTTT.